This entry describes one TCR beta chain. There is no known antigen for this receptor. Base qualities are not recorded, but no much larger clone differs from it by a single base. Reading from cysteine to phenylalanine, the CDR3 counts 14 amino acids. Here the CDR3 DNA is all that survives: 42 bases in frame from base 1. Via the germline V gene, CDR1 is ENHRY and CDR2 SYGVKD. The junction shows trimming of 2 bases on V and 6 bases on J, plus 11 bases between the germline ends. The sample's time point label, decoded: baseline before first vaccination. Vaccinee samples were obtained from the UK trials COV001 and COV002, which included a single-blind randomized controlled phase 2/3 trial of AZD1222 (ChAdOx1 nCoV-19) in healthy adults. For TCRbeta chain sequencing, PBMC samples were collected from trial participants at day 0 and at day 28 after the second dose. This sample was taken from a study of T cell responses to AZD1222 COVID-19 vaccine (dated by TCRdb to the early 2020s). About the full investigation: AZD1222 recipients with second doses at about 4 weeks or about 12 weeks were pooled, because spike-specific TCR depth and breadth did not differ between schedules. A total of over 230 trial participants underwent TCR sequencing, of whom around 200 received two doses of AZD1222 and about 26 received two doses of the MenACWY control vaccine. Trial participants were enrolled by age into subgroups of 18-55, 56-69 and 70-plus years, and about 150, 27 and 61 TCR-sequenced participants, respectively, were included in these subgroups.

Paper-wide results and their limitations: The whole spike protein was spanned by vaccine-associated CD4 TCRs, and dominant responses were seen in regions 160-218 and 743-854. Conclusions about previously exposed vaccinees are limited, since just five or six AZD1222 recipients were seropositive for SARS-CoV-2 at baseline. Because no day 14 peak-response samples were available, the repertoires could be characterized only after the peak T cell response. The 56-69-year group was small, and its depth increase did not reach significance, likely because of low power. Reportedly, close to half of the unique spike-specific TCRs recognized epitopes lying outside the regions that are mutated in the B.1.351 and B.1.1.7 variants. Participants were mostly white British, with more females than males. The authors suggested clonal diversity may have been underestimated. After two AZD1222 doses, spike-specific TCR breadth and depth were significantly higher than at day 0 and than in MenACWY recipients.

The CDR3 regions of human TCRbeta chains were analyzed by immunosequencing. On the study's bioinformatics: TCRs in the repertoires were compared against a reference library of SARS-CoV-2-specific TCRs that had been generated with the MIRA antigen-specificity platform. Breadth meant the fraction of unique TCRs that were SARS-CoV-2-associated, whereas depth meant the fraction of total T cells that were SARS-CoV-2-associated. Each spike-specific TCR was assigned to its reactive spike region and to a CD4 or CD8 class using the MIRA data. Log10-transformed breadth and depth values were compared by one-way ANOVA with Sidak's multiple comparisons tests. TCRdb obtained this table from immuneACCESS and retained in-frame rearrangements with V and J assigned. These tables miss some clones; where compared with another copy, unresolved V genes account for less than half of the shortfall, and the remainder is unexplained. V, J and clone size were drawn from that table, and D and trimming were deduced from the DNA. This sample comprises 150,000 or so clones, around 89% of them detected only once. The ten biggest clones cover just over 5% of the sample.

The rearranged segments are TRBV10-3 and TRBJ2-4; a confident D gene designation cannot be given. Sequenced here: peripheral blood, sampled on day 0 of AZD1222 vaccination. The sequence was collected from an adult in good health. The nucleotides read TGTGCCATCAGTGAGAACAGTGGTGGAAACATTCAGTACTTC. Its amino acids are CAISENSGGNIQYF.